This T cell receptor (beta chain) was identified during a study of breast tumors, draining lymph nodes, adjacent tissues. Regarding the study as a whole: The lymph node origin of tumor T cells was framed as consistent with a hypothesis, not demonstrated.

The V end was cut by 6 bases, the J end by 3 bases, with 19 bases between. This CDR3 contains 15 residues. Germline V CDR1 and CDR2: DFQATT, SNEGSKA (reference sequence). TCRdb used MiXCR to reprocess the multiplex PCR reads, holding one entry per CDR3 protein. The sample lists about 46,000 distinct CDR3 sequences, around 23% occurring once. There are many counts of this clonotype. What it binds is not known. Sequenced material: breast tumor tissue. This TCR was recovered from a female donor with breast cancer. Some clones in this sample may be carry-over from other donors' samples. The chain employs TRBV20-1 and TRBJ2-3; D tentatively fits TRBD1 or TRBD2 (5 bases each). CDR3 coding DNA: TGCAGTGCACGGGGCCTCGCCCTATGGACAGATACGCAGTATTTT. This translates into CSARGLALWTDTQYF.